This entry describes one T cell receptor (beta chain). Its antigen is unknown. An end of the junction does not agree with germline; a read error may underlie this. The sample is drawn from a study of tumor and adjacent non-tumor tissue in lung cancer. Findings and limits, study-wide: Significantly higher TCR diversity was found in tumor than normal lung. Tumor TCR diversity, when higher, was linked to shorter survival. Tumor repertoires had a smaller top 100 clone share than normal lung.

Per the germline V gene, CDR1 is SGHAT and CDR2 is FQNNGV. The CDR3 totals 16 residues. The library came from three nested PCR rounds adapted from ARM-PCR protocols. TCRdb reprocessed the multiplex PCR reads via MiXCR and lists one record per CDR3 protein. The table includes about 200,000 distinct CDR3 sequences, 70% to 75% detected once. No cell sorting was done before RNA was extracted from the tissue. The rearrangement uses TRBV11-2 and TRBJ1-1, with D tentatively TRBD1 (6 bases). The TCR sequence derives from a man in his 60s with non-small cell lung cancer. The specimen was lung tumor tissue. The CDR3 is CVSSLDQGGLNTEAFF. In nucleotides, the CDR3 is TGTGTCAGCAGCTTAGATCAAGGGGGTCTGAACACTGAAGCTTTCTTT.